These T cell receptor beta chains were read from a single sample in a study of control samples from healthy donors and cancer patients. Clones were read by immunoSEQ multiplex PCR, and TCRdb kept only the in-frame ones, dropping some. The data hold around 130,000 clones, with over 75% observed a single time. Sequenced input: blood. These receptors were taken from a man aged 45-65 years in good health. CDR3s include the opening cysteine and the closing phenylalanine or tryptophan. The D gene is left open where the match is weak. Size is omitted from some rows. Given values are once, few, many or a class for expanded clones.

TRBD2,-,TRBV11-2,TRBJ2-1,CASSLVSGGYNEQFF,TGTGCCAGCAGCTTAGTTAGCGGGGGGTACAATGAGCAGTTCTTC
TRBD1,-,TRBV4-2,TRBJ1-1,CASKKDRGVNTEAFF,TGTGCCAGCAAGAAAGACAGGGGGGTGAACACTGAAGCTTTCTTT
-,once,TRBV5-4,TRBJ1-2,CASSPSGGGTNYGYTF,TGTGCCAGCAGCCCATCGGGCGGAGGGACCAACTATGGCTACACCTTC
TRBD2,-,TRBV6-5,TRBJ2-7,CASSATSGGPYEQYF,TGTGCCAGCAGCGCCACTAGCGGGGGGCCTTACGAGCAGTACTTC
-,-,TRBV7-9,TRBJ1-1,CASSLEAGEAFF,TGTGCCAGCAGCTTAGAGGCCGGTGAAGCTTTCTTT
-,-,TRBV5-1,TRBJ1-2,CASSLGSNYGYTF,TGCGCCAGCAGCTTGGGCAGTAACTATGGCTACACCTTC
TRBD2,-,TRBV7-8,TRBJ2-2,CASSFWGGTGELFF,TGTGCCAGCAGCTTTTGGGGGGGCACCGGGGAGCTGTTTTTT
-,-,TRBV28,TRBJ1-1,CASSAVEGGTGRAFF,TGTGCCAGCAGTGCGGTGGAGGGGGGGACGGGTAGAGCTTTCTTT
TRBD2,-,TRBV5-1,TRBJ2-1,CASSLGAGGPYSYNEQFF,TGCGCCAGCAGCTTGGGAGCGGGGGGGCCTTACTCCTACAATGAGCAGTTCTTC
TRBD2,-,TRBV6-5,TRBJ2-7,CASSLGTSGHYEQYF,TGTGCCAGCAGTCTCGGGACTAGCGGCCACTACGAGCAGTACTTC
TRBD1,-,TRBV19,TRBJ1-4,CASKKGAYEKLFF,TGTGCCAGTAAGAAGGGGGCGTATGAAAAACTGTTTTTT
-,-,TRBV5-1,TRBJ2-5,CASSLVPGAEETQYF,TGCGCCAGCAGCTTGGTCCCAGGAGCAGAAGAGACCCAGTACTTC
-,-,TRBV7-8,TRBJ2-7,CASSSGDMRSYEQYF,TGTGCCAGCAGCTCAGGGGATATGAGATCCTACGAGCAGTACTTC
-,-,TRBV5-6,TRBJ1-6,CASSTDGLPLHF,TGTGCCAGCAGCACGGACGGGTTACCCCTCCACTTT
-,-,TRBV28,TRBJ2-5,CASRPHSLQETQYF,TGTGCCAGCAGGCCCCATTCACTCCAAGAGACCCAGTACTTC
TRBD2,-,TRBV28,TRBJ2-3,CASSLSIYRQRGRTDTQYF,TGTGCCAGCAGTTTATCCATATATCGTCAGCGGGGGCGCACAGATACGCAGTATTTT
-,-,TRBV18,TRBJ1-2,CASSTVSDGSNYGYTF,TGTGCCAGCTCAACGGTCTCGGACGGAAGCAACTATGGCTACACCTTC
TRBD1,-,TRBV7-9,TRBJ2-7,CASTLKEGTGDEQYF,TGTGCCAGCACCCTTAAAGAAGGGACAGGGGACGAGCAGTACTTC
TRBD1,once,TRBV5-5,TRBJ1-2,CASSPQTGESYGYTF,TGTGCCAGCAGCCCTCAGACAGGGGAGAGCTATGGCTACACCTTC
-,-,TRBV5-1,TRBJ1-6,CASSPRSNSPLHF,TGCGCCAGCAGTCCTAGGTCTAACTCACCCCTCCACTTT
TRBD1,-,TRBV11-2,TRBJ1-1,CASSLGPGQGVGAFF,TGTGCCAGCAGCTTAGGGCCGGGACAGGGGGTTGGGGCTTTCTTT
-,-,TRBV3-1/TRBV3-2,TRBJ1-3,CASSRGRGGSGNTIYF,TGTGCCAGCAGCCGTGGCAGGGGAGGATCTGGAAACACCATATATTTT
-,-,TRBV20-1,TRBJ2-5,CSARQETQYF,TGCAGTGCGAGACAAGAGACCCAGTACTTC
TRBD1,-,TRBV2,TRBJ1-4,CASGQGDEKLFF,TGTGCCAGTGGACAGGGCGATGAAAAACTGTTTTTT
TRBD1,-,TRBV30,TRBJ1-5,CAWGEDRVQPQHF,TGTGCCTGGGGAGAGGACAGGGTCCAGCCCCAGCATTTT
TRBD2,-,TRBV9,TRBJ2-3,CASSVAASGGWNTQYF,TGTGCCAGCAGCGTAGCCGCTAGCGGGGGGTGGAATACGCAGTATTTT
-,-,TRBV6-5,TRBJ1-4,CASKTGLANEKLFF,TGTGCCAGTAAAACAGGGTTGGCTAATGAAAAACTGTTTTTT
-,once,TRBV9,TRBJ2-3,CASSVMGVSTDTQYF,TGTGCCAGCAGCGTTATGGGGGTTAGCACAGATACGCAGTATTTT
TRBD1,once,TRBV7-3,TRBJ2-3,CASSLGQDGDTQYF,TGTGCCAGCAGCCTCGGACAGGATGGGGATACGCAGTATTTT
TRBD2,-,TRBV9,TRBJ2-1,CASRPTGLAGAYNEQFF,TGTGCCAGCAGACCTACGGGACTAGCGGGGGCCTACAATGAGCAGTTCTTC
TRBD1,-,TRBV18,TRBJ1-1,CASSPPGQGNTEAFF,TGTGCCAGCTCACCCCCGGGACAGGGGAACACTGAAGCTTTCTTT
TRBD2,-,TRBV10-1,TRBJ2-3,CASSGTSGGAPDTQYF,TGCGCCAGCAGCGGGACTAGCGGGGGGGCCCCAGATACGCAGTATTTT
TRBD1,-,TRBV29-1,TRBJ1-1,CSVRQGSAEAFF,TGCAGCGTAAGACAGGGGAGCGCTGAAGCTTTCTTT
-,once,TRBV6-5,TRBJ1-1,CASSYSPGAAGEAFF,TGTGCCAGCAGTTACTCTCCAGGGGCGGCAGGGGAAGCTTTCTTT
-,-,TRBV30,TRBJ2-3,CAWSVRDTQYF,TGTGCCTGGAGTGTACGGGATACGCAGTATTTT
-,-,TRBV9,TRBJ1-4,CASSVYPTVNEKLFF,TGTGCCAGCAGCGTATACCCTACAGTTAATGAAAAACTGTTTTTT
TRBD1,-,TRBV10-3,TRBJ2-2,CASGTGTNTGELFF,TGTGCCAGTGGGACAGGGACGAACACCGGGGAGCTGTTTTTT
-,-,TRBV7-9,TRBJ2-6,CASSARTDSGANVLTF,TGTGCCAGCAGCGCTAGGACAGACTCTGGGGCCAACGTCCTGACTTTC
-,-,TRBV11-2,TRBJ1-1,CASSLVGGGAFF,TGTGCCAGCAGCTTAGTAGGCGGAGGAGCTTTCTTT
-,-,TRBV2,TRBJ1-4,CASSERGGLEKLFF,TGTGCCAGCAGTGAAAGGGGGGGACTTGAAAAACTGTTTTTT
-,once,TRBV5-4,TRBJ2-5,CASSLRELAGETQYF,TGTGCCAGCAGCTTGAGGGAGTTGGCGGGAGAGACCCAGTACTTC
TRBD1,-,TRBV5-1,TRBJ1-5,CASSLGDRVGQPQHF,TGCGCCAGCAGCTTGGGGGACAGGGTAGGGCAGCCCCAGCATTTT
-,-,TRBV4-2,TRBJ1-2,CASSQDMTGTNYGYTF,TGTGCCAGCAGCCAAGATATGACTGGGACCAACTATGGCTACACCTTC
-,-,TRBV7-2,TRBJ1-5,CASSSPGGIHQPQHF,TGTGCCAGCAGCTCCCCCGGGGGAATCCATCAGCCCCAGCATTTT
TRBD2,-,TRBV24-1,TRBJ2-1,CATNKPGLVEVHEQFF,TGTGCCACCAATAAACCGGGACTAGTAGAAGTCCATGAGCAGTTCTTC
-,-,TRBV5-6,TRBJ2-2,CASSSPGLPTGLFF,TGTGCCAGCAGCTCACCGGGACTTCCTACAGGGCTGTTTTTT
-,-,TRBV6-5,TRBJ1-1,CASSYFWNGGTEAFF,TGTGCCAGCAGTTACTTTTGGAACGGCGGCACTGAAGCTTTCTTT
-,-,TRBV12-3/TRBV12-4,TRBJ1-5,CASSFRINQPQHF,TGTGCCAGCAGTTTCAGGATAAATCAGCCCCAGCATTTT
TRBD1,-,TRBV20-1,TRBJ2-6,CSASEGARSGANVLTF,TGCAGTGCTAGTGAGGGGGCAAGGTCTGGGGCCAACGTCCTGACTTTC
TRBD1,few,TRBV10-1,TRBJ2-2,CASARTGTGELFF,TGCGCCAGCGCACGGACAGGCACCGGGGAGCTGTTTTTT